The 31 T cell receptor beta chains presented below share a single source sample, sequenced in a study of cytotoxic CD8 clonotypes in ibrutinib-treated CLL. Clones were sequenced by immunoSEQ multiplex PCR, and TCRdb holds only the in-frame ones, with some missing. Of around 91,000 clones in the sample, about 86% are singletons; the top ten hold about 5.8%. Sequencing was performed on PBMCs, taken before ibrutinib treatment. The receptor source for this set is a human donor with chronic lymphocytic leukemia.

CDR3 DNA: TGTGCCAGCAGACCCACAGGGGAGAACTATGGCTACACCTTC. Translated: CASRPTGENYGYTF. The chain links TRBV7-9 to TRBJ1-2; 7 bases align to TRBD1. Germline V CDR1 and CDR2: SEHNR, FQNEAQ (reference sequence). The CDR3 spans 14 residues. V lost 6 bases to trimming and J lost 2 bases; unmatched junction nucleotides: 6.

The CDR3 loop is CAWIRPGQGLYEQYF. CDR3 DNA: TGTGCCTGGATACGGCCGGGACAGGGCCTCTACGAGCAGTACTTC. This chain connects TRBV30 to TRBJ2-7, with 9 bases fitting TRBD1. The trim removed 4 bases at V and 3 bases at J, leaving 10 bases unmatched. Per the germline V gene, CDR1 is GTSNPN and CDR2 is SVGIG (reference sequence). CDR3 length equals 15 residues. The full variable domain, with the rest looked up from reference TRBV30 and TRBJ2-7, is SQTIHQWPATLVQPVGSPLSLECTVEGTSNPNLYWYRQAAGRGLQLLFYSVGIGQISSEVPQNLSASRPQDRQFILSSKKLLLSDSGFYLCAWIRPGQGLYEQYFGPGTRLTVT.

The CDR3 DNA reads as TGTGCCAGCAGCTTGGGACACTCCTACGAGCAGTACTTC. Translating it yields CASSLGHSYEQYF. The rearrangement links TRBV5-6 to TRBJ2-7; D not certain. CDR3 size: 13 residues. CDR1 SGHDT and CDR2 YYEEEE come from the germline V gene. Trimming shortened V by 0 bases and J by 0 bases, and 4 bases separated the two germline ends. Drawing the rest from reference TRBV5-6 and TRBJ2-7, the complete variable domain is DAGVTQSPTHLIKTRGQQVTLRCSPKSGHDTVSWYQQALGQGPQFIFQYYEEEERQRGNFPDRFSGHQFPNYSSELNVNALLLGDSALYLCASSLGHSYEQYFGPGTRLTVT.

The chain has TRBV30 and TRBJ2-7; the D gene is possibly TRBD2 (6 bases). CDR3 length: 18 residues. Germline CDR1 and CDR2: GTSNPN and SVGIG (reference sequence). Trimming shortened V by 2 bases and J by 3 bases, and 26 bases separated the two germline ends. The CDR3 DNA sequence: TGTGCCTGGAGTAGTGATAAGTCTGGTAGCGGATGGAGCTACGAGCAGTACTTC. It translates to CAWSSDKSGSGWSYEQYF. The entire variable domain, with the rest obtained from reference TRBV30 and TRBJ2-7, is as follows: SQTIHQWPATLVQPVGSPLSLECTVEGTSNPNLYWYRQAAGRGLQLLFYSVGIGQISSEVPQNLSASRPQDRQFILSSKKLLLSDSGFYLCAWSSDKSGSGWSYEQYFGPGTRLTVT.

This clone was found a few times. The J gene is TRBJ2-7, the V gene TRBV6-5; 7 nucleotides align to TRBD1. V was clipped by 5 bases and J by 2 bases; unmatched bases: 6. The germline CDR1 and CDR2 sequences are MNHEY and SVGAGI. The CDR3 extends over 14 amino acids. The CDR3 loop is CASSAGTATYEQYF. CDR3 coding DNA: TGTGCCAGCAGTGCCGGGACAGCTACCTACGAGCAGTACTTC.

The J gene is TRBJ1-2, the V gene TRBV6-6; D is unclear. Trimming took off 0 bases at V and 9 bases at J, with 11 bases between the two ends. The CDR3 covers 13 residues. Per germline, CDR1 MNHNY and CDR2 SVGAGI (reference sequence). The DNA for the CDR3 is TGTGCCAGCAGTTACTCAGTGGCGGGTAGCTACACCTTC. Amino acid sequence: CASSYSVAGSYTF.

V is TRBV4-1 and J is TRBJ2-6, with D uncertain. Trimming left V 4 bases short and J 0 bases short, with 22 bases between. CDR1 is MGHRA and CDR2 is YSYEKL in the germline V gene. This CDR3 spans 20 amino acids. Written as DNA, the CDR3 is TGCGCCAGCAGCCCCCATGGACGGCAAGGGCTCTACTCTGGGGCCAACGTCCTGACTTTC. Translation: CASSPHGRQGLYSGANVLTF.

This clone has only one observation. The rearrangement uses TRBV28 and TRBJ1-4; TRBD1 agrees at 7 bases. Germline-derived CDR1 and CDR2 are MDHEN and SYDVKM. The trim removed 4 bases at V and 8 bases at J, leaving 10 bases unmatched. The CDR3 consists of 15 residues. CDR3 DNA: TGTGCCAGCAGTTACCGACAGGGAGTCGTGGAAAAACTGTTTTTT. Residues: CASSYRQGVVEKLFF.

The chain carries TRBV5-1 and TRBJ1-3; TRBD1 might be the D (6 bases). The V end lost 4 bases, the J end lost 0 bases, and 14 bases lay between the germline ends. Germline loops: CDR1 SGHRS, CDR2 YFSETQ. This CDR3 has 16 amino acids. CDR3: CASSPSTGPSGNTIYF. For the CDR3, the DNA is TGCGCCAGCAGCCCGTCGACAGGACCCTCTGGAAACACCATATATTTT.

On this clone: No DNA is shown, since the ends of the CDR3 on it are uncertain; the CDR3 is the one TCRdb lists. CDR3 amino acids: CASSLRAGTPYEQYF. The rearrangement uses TRBV7-6 and TRBJ2-7; the table's D call of TRBD2 was not tested on the DNA. CDR1 is SGHVS and CDR2 is FNYEAQ in the germline V gene. With termini counted, the CDR3 has 15 amino acids.

This clone is termed medium-sized. The chain is built from TRBV18 and TRBJ2-7; D ambiguous. The V gene's germline CDR1 is KGHSH and CDR2 LQKENI. The V and J ends lost 3 bases and 0 bases respectively, with 12 bases between them. This CDR3 region has 15 residues. The CDR3 coding sequence is TGTGCCAGCTCACCCCTCCCCCACAGCTCCTACGAGCAGTACTTC. Translating gives CASSPLPHSSYEQYF.

The gene calls are TRBV28 and TRBJ2-7; a weak D match, TRBD1 (6 bases). Between the trimmed V and J ends, which lost 8 bases and 4 bases, there was a span of 15 bases. Germline V lookup: CDR1 MDHEN, CDR2 SYDVKM. There are 13 residues in the CDR3. Here the CDR3 reads CASGRTGIYEQYF. The CDR3 DNA is TGTGCCAGCGGGAGAACAGGGATTTACGAGCAGTACTTC.

The V call is TRBV5-1, the J call TRBJ1-2; 7 bases line up with TRBD1. This CDR3 is 16 amino acids long. V dropped 0 bases and J dropped 7; count of bases not matched to a gene: 12. Germline V gene sequence: CDR1 SGHRS, CDR2 YFSETQ. The CDR3 spells CASSLGLNRGLLGYTF. CDR3 bases: TGCGCCAGCAGCTTGGGGCTTAACAGGGGACTCCTTGGCTACACCTTC.

The chain is built from TRBV28 and TRBJ1-1; D is perhaps TRBD1 (6 bases). Trimming removed 6 bases from V and 4 bases from J, with 15 bases in between. Germline CDR1 reads MDHEN; CDR2 reads SYDVKM. The CDR3 loop spans 14 amino acids. CDR3 nucleotide sequence: TGTGCCAGCAGGCAATACAGGGAATTCACTGAAGCTTTCTTT. Protein sequence: CASRQYREFTEAFF.

V and J are TRBV6-6 and TRBJ2-2, with D unresolved. There are 15 residues in the CDR3. CDR1 is MNHNY, CDR2 SVGAGI, per germline (reference sequence). V was cut by 2 bases and J by 5 bases, with 12 bases left in between. The DNA of the CDR3 is TGTGCCAGCAGTTACGCGGCCCGAGGAACCGGGGAGCTGTTTTTT. Residues: CASSYAARGTGELFF.

The chain has TRBV6-5 and TRBJ2-1, with D unresolved. Germline CDR1 MNHEY, CDR2 SVGAGI. V lost 3 bases and J 1 base, leaving 10 bases between the germline ends. The CDR3 consists of 15 residues. The CDR3 nucleotides are TGTGCCAGCAGTTATTCGATCAATTCCTACAATGAGCAGTTCTTC. Translation: CASSYSINSYNEQFF.

The chain couples TRBV7-2 to TRBJ2-7; possibly TRBD1 for D (5 bases). V was trimmed by 1 base and J by 4 bases, leaving 11 bases between them. Germline V gene lookup returns CDR1 SGHTA and CDR2 FQGNSA. The CDR3 length is 14 residues. Here the CDR3 reads CASSLEQGIYEQYF. Here the CDR3 DNA reads TGTGCCAGCAGCTTAGAGCAGGGAATATACGAGCAGTACTTC. Together with reference TRBV7-2 and TRBJ2-7, the CDR3 gives the full variable domain: GAGVSQSPSNKVTEKGKDVELRCDPISGHTALYWYRQSLGQGLEFLIYFQGNSAPDKSGLPSDRFSAERTGGSVSTLTIQRTQQEDSAVYLCASSLEQGIYEQYFGPGTRLTVT.

The chain joins TRBV30 to TRBJ2-1, with TRBD2 identical over 10 bases. The V gene's germline CDR1 is GTSNPN and CDR2 SVGIG (reference sequence). The CDR3 is 18 residues long. The trim removed 4 bases at V and 1 base at J, leaving 13 bases unmatched. Here the CDR3 reads CAWIRGLAGVGSYNEQFF. The DNA of the CDR3 is TGTGCCTGGATCCGAGGGCTAGCGGGAGTAGGGTCCTACAATGAGCAGTTCTTC.

CDR3 region: CASSSPAGTSGSYNEQFF. As DNA, the CDR3 is TGTGCCAGCAGCTCCCCCGCGGGGACTAGCGGGAGTTACAATGAGCAGTTCTTC. This chain connects TRBV7-6 to TRBJ2-1, with 14 nucleotides matching TRBD2. Germline trimming cut 4 bases from V and 4 bases from J; bases unmatched to any gene: 9. CDR3 length: 18 amino acids. Per the germline V gene, CDR1 is SGHVS and CDR2 is FNYEAQ.

The genes are TRBV6-5 and TRBJ1-2; 8 positions agree with TRBD1. The CDR3 runs 15 residues. Trimming took 2 bases from V and 0 from J; bases not matched to a gene: 2. From germline, CDR1 is MNHEY and CDR2 SVGAGI. The CDR3 region is CASSYGQGTNYGYTF. CDR3 in DNA: TGTGCCAGCAGTTACGGACAGGGAACTAACTATGGCTACACCTTC.

This clone was seen only once. This chain joins TRBV28 and TRBJ1-1; TRBD1 is a possible D gene (5 bases). The germline gives CDR1 MDHEN, CDR2 SYDVKM. There are 16 residues in the CDR3. The V gene lost 1 base and the J gene lost 4 bases, with 16 bases spanning the gap. This CDR3 reads CASSLYIEPGITEAFF. The CDR3 DNA follows: TGTGCCAGCAGTTTATATATAGAACCAGGGATCACTGAAGCTTTCTTT.

V usage is TRBV5-6 and J usage is TRBJ2-3; 8 positions match TRBD1. This CDR3 has 16 amino acids. The junction had 5 bases not matched to a gene; V was cut back by 0 bases and J by 2 bases. Germline CDR1 SGHDT, CDR2 YYEEEE. This CDR3 is CASSLDMGQVTDTQYF. CDR3 DNA: TGTGCCAGCAGCTTGGACATGGGACAGGTCACAGATACGCAGTATTTT. Supplemented by reference TRBV5-6 and TRBJ2-3, the full variable domain reads DAGVTQSPTHLIKTRGQQVTLRCSPKSGHDTVSWYQQALGQGPQFIFQYYEEEERQRGNFPDRFSGHQFPNYSSELNVNALLLGDSALYLCASSLDMGQVTDTQYFGPGTRLTVL.

The chain carries TRBV6-1 and TRBJ2-3, with D possibly matching TRBD2 (5 bases). This CDR3 has 15 residues. Trimming shortened V by 2 bases and J by 2 bases, and 11 bases separated the two germline ends. Germline V lookup: CDR1 MNHNS, CDR2 SASEGT. CDR3 amino acids: CASSELGVLTDTQYF. DNA for the CDR3: TGTGCCAGCAGTGAACTGGGAGTACTCACAGATACGCAGTATTTT.

The CDR3 loop is CASSPREGGYEQYF. In nucleotides, the CDR3 is TGCGCCAGCAGCCCCCGGGAGGGAGGATACGAGCAGTACTTC. This rearrangement joins TRBV4-1 to TRBJ2-7, with 8 nucleotides matching TRBD2. V gave up 4 bases and J gave up 4 bases; unmatched junction bases: 6. CDR1 and CDR2 (germline): MGHRA, YSYEKL. The CDR3 extends over 14 amino acids.

In its sample, this clone was seen once. The J gene is TRBJ1-5, the V gene TRBV2; 7 bases line up with TRBD1. Unmatched junction bases numbered 5, after V lost 8 bases and J lost 1 base. The V gene's germline CDR1 is SNHLY and CDR2 FYNNEI. The CDR3 has 14 amino acids. CDR3 coding DNA: TGTGCCAGCCAGGGGGGGTTGAGCAATCAGCCCCAGCATTTT. Protein product: CASQGGLSNQPQHF.

The V and J genes are TRBV30 and TRBJ2-3, with 7 bases that match TRBD2. This CDR3 contains 15 residues. With V trimmed by 1 base and J by 4 bases, 8 bases remained unmatched. Germline V gene lookup returns CDR1 GTSNPN and CDR2 SVGIG (reference sequence). DNA of the CDR3: TGTGCCTGGAGTGAAGGCGGGAGTAGCGCAGATACGCAGTATTTT. Its translation is CAWSEGGSSADTQYF.

V and J are TRBV4-1 and TRBJ2-2, with D possibly TRBD1 on 5 matching bases. The CDR3 consists of 15 residues. V was trimmed by 5 bases and J by 2 bases, leaving 12 bases between them. Germline V gene data show CDR1 as MGHRA and CDR2 as YSYEKL. In DNA form, the CDR3 reads TGCGCCAGCAGCTCCGAAGGACAAAACACCGGGGAGCTGTTTTTT. Protein product: CASSSEGQNTGELFF.

The chain carries TRBV11-2 and TRBJ1-1; D gene uncertain. The CDR3 sequence is 15 residues long. The V gene's germline CDR1 is SGHAT and CDR2 FQNNGV. The V and J ends lost 5 bases and 1 base respectively, with 14 bases between them. The CDR3 here is CASSPSGYTNTEAFF. For the CDR3, the DNA is TGTGCCAGCAGCCCGAGCGGCTATACGAACACTGAAGCTTTCTTT.

This chain joins TRBV6-1 and TRBJ1-3; 9 bases align to TRBD1. Per germline, CDR1 MNHNS and CDR2 SASEGT. V dropped 5 bases and J dropped 7; count of bases not matched to a gene: 6. The CDR3 length is 14 residues. The CDR3, as DNA: TGTGCCAGCAGTCCCACAGGGGGCCCTAACACCATATATTTT. Residues: CASSPTGGPNTIYF.

The chain recombines TRBV11-3 with TRBJ1-1; D is perhaps TRBD1 (6 bases). There are 13 residues in the CDR3. Germline V CDR1 and CDR2: SGHNT, YENEEA. The V end lost 3 bases, the J end lost 11 bases, and 16 bases lay between the germline ends. The CDR3 spells CASSFGSRGAAFF. The CDR3 DNA reads TGTGCCAGCAGCTTTGGGTCTCGGGGGGCCGCTTTCTTT.

The table lists this clone with a count of one. Compared with germline, one end of the junction differs, possibly owing to a read error. J is TRBJ2-7 and V is TRBV28, with 13 bases fitting TRBD2. The CDR3 has 12 residues. Germline assignment: CDR1 MDHEN and CDR2 SYDVKM. For the CDR3, the DNA is TGTGCCAGCAGGGAGGGACTAGCGGGGATCCTTTTC. Residues: CASREGLAGILF.